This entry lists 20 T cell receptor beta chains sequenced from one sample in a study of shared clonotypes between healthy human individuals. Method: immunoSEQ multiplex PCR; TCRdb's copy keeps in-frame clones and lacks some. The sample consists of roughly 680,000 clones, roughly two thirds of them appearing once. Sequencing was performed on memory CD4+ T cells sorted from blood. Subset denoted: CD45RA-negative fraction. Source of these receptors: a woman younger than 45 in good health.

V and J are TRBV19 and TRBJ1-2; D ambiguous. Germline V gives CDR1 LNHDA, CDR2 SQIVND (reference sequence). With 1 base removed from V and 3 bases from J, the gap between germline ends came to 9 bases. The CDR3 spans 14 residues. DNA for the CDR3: TGTGCCAGTAGTATAGTTGGCGTTGACTATGGCTACACCTTC. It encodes CASSIVGVDYGYTF.

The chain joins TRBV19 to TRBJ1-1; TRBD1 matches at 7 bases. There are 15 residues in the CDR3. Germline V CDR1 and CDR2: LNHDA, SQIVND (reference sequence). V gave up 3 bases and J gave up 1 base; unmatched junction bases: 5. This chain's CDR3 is CASSIPGTANTEAFF. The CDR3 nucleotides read TGTGCCAGTAGTATCCCCGGGACAGCGAACACTGAAGCTTTCTTT.

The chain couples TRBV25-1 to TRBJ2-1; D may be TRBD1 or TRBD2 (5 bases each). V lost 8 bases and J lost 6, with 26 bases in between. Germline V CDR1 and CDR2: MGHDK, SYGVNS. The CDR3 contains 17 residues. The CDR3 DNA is TGTGCCAGCTCATCACCAACCGGGGACCCCCCGGGCAATGAGCAGTTCTTC. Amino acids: CASSSPTGDPPGNEQFF.

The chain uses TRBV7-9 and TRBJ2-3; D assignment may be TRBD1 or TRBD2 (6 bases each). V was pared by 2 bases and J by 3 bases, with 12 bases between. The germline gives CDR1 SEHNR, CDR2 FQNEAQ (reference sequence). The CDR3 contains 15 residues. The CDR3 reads CASSLNQGRTDTQYF. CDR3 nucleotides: TGTGCCAGCAGCTTAAATCAGGGGAGGACAGATACGCAGTATTTT. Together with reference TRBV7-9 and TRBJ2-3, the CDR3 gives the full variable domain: DTGVSQNPRHKITKRGQNVTFRCDPISEHNRLYWYRQTLGQGPEFLTYFQNEAQLEKSRLLSDRFSAERPKGSFSTLEIQRTEQGDSAMYLCASSLNQGRTDTQYFGPGTRLTVL.

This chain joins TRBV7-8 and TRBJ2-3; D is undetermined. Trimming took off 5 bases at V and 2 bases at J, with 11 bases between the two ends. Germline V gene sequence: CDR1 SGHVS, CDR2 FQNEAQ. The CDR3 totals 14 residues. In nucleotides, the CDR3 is TGTGCCAGCAGCCAAGAGAGGTACACAGATACGCAGTATTTT. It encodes CASSQERYTDTQYF.

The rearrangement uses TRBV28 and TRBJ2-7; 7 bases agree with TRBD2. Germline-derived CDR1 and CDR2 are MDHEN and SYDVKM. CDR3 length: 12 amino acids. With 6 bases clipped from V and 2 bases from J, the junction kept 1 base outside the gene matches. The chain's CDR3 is CASRSGAYEQYF. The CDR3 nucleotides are TGTGCCAGCAGGAGCGGGGCCTACGAGCAGTACTTC.

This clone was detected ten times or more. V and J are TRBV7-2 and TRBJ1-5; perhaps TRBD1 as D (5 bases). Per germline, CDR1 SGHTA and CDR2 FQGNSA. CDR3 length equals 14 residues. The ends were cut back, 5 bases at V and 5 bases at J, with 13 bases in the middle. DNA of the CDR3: TGTGCCAGCAGCCGCGGGAGGGGCGATCAGCCCCAGCATTTT. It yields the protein CASSRGRGDQPQHF.

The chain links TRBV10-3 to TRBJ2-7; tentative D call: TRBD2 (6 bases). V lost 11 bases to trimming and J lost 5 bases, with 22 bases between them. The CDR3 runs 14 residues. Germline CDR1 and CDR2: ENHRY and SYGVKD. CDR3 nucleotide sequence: TGTGCCTCCGGGGCGCGGGGTAGGAACCACGAGCAGTACTTC. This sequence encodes CASGARGRNHEQYF.

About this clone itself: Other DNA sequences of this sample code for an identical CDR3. CDR3 DNA: TGTGCCAGCAGTTACTCAACCGGTCAGCCCCAGCATTTT. This gives the protein CASSYSTGQPQHF. This chain joins TRBV6-5 and TRBJ1-5; no definite D call. CDR1 MNHEY and CDR2 SVGAGI come from the germline V gene. V lost 0 bases and J lost 6, with 6 bases in between. CDR3 length equals 13 residues.

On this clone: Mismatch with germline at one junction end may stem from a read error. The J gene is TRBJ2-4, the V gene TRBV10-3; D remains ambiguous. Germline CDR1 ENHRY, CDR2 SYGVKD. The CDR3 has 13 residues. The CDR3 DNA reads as TGTGCCACCAGTCAATTAGCCAAAAACATTCAGTACTTC. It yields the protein CATSQLAKNIQYF.

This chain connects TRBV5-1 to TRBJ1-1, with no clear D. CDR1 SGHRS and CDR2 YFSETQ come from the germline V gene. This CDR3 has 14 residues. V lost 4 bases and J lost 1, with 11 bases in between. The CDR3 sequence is CASSRDHTNTEAFF. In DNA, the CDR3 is TGCGCCAGCAGCCGCGACCACACGAACACTGAAGCTTTCTTT.

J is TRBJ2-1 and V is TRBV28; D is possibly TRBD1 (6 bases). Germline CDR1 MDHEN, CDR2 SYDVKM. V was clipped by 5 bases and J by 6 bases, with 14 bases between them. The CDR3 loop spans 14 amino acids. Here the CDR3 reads CASSPTGTTNEQFF. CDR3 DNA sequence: TGTGCCAGCAGTCCCACAGGGACAACCAATGAGCAGTTCTTC.

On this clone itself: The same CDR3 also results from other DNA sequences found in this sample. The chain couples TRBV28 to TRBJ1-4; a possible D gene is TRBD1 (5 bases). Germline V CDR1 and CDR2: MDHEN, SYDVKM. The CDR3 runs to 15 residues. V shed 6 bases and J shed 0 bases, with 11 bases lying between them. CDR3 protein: CASSSGSATNEKLFF. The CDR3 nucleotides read TGTGCCAGCAGCTCAGGGTCAGCAACTAATGAAAAACTGTTTTTT.

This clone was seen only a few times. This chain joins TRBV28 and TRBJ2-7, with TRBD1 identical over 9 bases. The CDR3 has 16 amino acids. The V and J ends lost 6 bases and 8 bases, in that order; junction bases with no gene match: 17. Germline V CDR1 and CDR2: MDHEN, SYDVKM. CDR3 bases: TGTGCCAGCAGGCCTGGGAGGGACAGGGTTATTTTACAGCAGTACTTC. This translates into CASRPGRDRVILQQYF.

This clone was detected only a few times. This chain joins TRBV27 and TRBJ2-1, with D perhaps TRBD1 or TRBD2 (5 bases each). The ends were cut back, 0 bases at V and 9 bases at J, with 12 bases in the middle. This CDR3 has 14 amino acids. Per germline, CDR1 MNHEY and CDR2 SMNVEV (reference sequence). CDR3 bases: TGTGCCAGCAGTTTATCGAGGGGATTTGGTGAGCAGTTCTTC. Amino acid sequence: CASSLSRGFGEQFF.

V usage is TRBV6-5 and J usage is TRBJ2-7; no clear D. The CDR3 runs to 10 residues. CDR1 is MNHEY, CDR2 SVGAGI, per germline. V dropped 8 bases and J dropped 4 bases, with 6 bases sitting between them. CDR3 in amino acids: CASGRYEQYF. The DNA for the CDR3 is TGTGCCAGCGGACGGTACGAGCAGTACTTC.

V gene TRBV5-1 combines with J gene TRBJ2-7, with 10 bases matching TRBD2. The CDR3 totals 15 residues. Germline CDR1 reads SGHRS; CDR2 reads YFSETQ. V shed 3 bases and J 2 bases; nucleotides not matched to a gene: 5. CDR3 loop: CASSSLAGTTYEQYF. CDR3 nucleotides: TGCGCCAGCAGCTCACTAGCGGGGACTACCTACGAGCAGTACTTC.

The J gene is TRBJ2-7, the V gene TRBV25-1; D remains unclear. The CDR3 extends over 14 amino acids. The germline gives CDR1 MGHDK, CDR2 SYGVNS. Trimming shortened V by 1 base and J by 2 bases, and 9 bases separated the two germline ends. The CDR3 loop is CASSESRDTYEQYF. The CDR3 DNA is TGTGCCAGCAGTGAATCCCGAGATACCTACGAGCAGTACTTC.

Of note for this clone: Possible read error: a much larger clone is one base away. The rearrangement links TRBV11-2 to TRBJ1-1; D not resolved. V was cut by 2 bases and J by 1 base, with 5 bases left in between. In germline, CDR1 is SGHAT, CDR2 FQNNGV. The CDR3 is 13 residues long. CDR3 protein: CASSLKWNTEAFF. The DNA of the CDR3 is TGTGCCAGCAGCTTAAAGTGGAACACTGAAGCTTTCTTT.

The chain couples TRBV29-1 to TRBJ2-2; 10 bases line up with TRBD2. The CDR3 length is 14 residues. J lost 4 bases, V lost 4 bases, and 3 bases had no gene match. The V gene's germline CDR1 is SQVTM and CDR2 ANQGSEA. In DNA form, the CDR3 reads TGCAGCGTTGCGTTAGCGGGAGGCACCGGGGAGCTGTTTTTT. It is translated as CSVALAGGTGELFF.